This T cell receptor beta chain was retrieved from a study of blood T cell repertoires in COVID-19. Method: immunoSEQ multiplex PCR; TCRdb's copy keeps in-frame clones and lacks some. The repertoire holds approximately 250,000 clones, with about 91% as singletons. Germline V gene lookup returns CDR1 SGDLS and CDR2 YYNGEE. This CDR3 region has 15 residues. Between the trimmed V and J ends, which lost 0 bases and 3 bases, there was a span of 10 bases. The source of this sequence is a woman aged 40 to 49 with acute COVID-19. The specimen sequenced was PBMCs or T cells enriched from blood (not recorded which). The chain employs TRBV9 and TRBJ2-1; TRBD1 is a possible D gene (6 bases). CDR3: CASSVAGDNYNEQFF. DNA of the CDR3: TGTGCCAGCAGCGTAGCCGGGGACAACTACAATGAGCAGTTCTTC.